This TCR beta chain was captured in a study of radiation and T cells in renal cell carcinoma. Trimming stripped 4 bases from V and 4 bases from J, with 8 bases between. The CDR3 sequence is 11 residues long. Germline V gene lookup returns CDR1 DFQATT and CDR2 SNEGSKA (reference sequence). Specified time point: blood 2 weeks post-SBRT. Specified treatment: 15 Gy SBRT to primary tumor, nephrectomy 4 weeks later. As concerns this clone: Its antigen remains unknown.

Clones were sequenced by immunoSEQ multiplex PCR, and TCRdb holds only the in-frame ones, with some missing. The repertoire holds about 130,000 clones, with around 80% as singletons. General observations from the study: In blood, top tumor clones expanded by 2 weeks, shrinking by 4.

This clonotype was sampled from a man in his fifties or sixties with renal cell carcinoma. The V gene is TRBV20-1, the J gene TRBJ2-7; no definite D call. This material consisted of blood, taken from a patient whose treatment included radiotherapy and nephrectomy. The CDR3 loop reads CSAMSQYEQYF. The DNA of the CDR3 is TGCAGTGCTATGTCCCAATACGAGCAGTACTTC.